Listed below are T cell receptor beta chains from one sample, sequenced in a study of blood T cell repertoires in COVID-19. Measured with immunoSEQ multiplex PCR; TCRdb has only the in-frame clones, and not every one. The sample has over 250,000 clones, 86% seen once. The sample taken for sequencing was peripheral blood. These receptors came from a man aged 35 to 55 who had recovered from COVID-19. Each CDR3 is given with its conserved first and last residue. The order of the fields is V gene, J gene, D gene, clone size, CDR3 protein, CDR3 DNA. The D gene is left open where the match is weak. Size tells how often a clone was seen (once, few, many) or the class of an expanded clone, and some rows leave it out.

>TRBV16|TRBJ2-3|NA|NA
CASIGESSTDTQYF
TGTGCCAGCATCGGGGAGAGTAGCACAGATACGCAGTATTTT
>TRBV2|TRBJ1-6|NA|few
CASTLGPGSPLHF
TGTGCCAGCACGCTAGGGCCAGGGTCACCCCTCCACTTT
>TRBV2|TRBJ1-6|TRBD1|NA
CASSVAGTGGVSPLHF
TGTGCCAGCAGTGTAGCGGGGACAGGGGGCGTTTCACCCCTCCACTTT
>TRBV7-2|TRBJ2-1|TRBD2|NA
CASSLDPRTSGNNEQFF
TGTGCCAGCAGCTTAGACCCCCGGACTAGCGGAAACAATGAGCAGTTCTTC
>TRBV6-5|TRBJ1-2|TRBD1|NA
CASTKGQAWGYTF
TGTGCCAGCACTAAAGGACAGGCCTGGGGCTACACCTTC
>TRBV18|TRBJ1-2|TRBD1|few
CASSPVQGSDGYTF
TGTGCCAGCTCACCTGTACAGGGGTCCGATGGCTACACCTTC
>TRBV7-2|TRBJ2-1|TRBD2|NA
CASSLSSLAGGQQFF
TGTGCCAGCAGCTTAAGTTCACTAGCGGGGGGGCAGCAGTTCTTC
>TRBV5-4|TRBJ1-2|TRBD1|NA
CASSLYTGDYGYTF
TGTGCCAGCAGCTTGTATACAGGGGACTATGGCTACACCTTC
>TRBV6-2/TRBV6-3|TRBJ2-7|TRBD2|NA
CASSRTSGASYEQYF
TGTGCCAGCAGTCGGACTAGCGGGGCCTCCTACGAGCAGTACTTC
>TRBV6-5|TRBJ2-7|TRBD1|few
CASGDRGEQYF
TGTGCCAGCGGGGACAGGGGCGAGCAGTACTTC
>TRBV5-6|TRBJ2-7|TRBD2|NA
CASSPFTSGVIYEQYF
TGTGCCAGCAGCCCGTTTACTAGCGGGGTTATTTACGAGCAGTACTTC
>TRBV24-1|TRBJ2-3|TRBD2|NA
CATQGSGGYRDTQYF
TGTGCCACCCAAGGGAGCGGGGGCTATAGGGATACGCAGTATTTT
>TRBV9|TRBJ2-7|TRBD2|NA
CASSSGPSGSYEQYF
TGTGCCAGCAGCAGCGGCCCTAGCGGGTCCTACGAGCAGTACTTC
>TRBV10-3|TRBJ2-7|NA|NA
CASGETPYEQYF
TGTGCCAGCGGGGAGACCCCTTACGAGCAGTACTTC
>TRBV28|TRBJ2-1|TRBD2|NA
CASSEAGGPGNEQFF
TGTGCCAGCAGTGAAGCGGGAGGGCCGGGCAATGAGCAGTTCTTC
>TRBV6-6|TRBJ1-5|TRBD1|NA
CASRHAGTEDQPQHF
TGTGCCAGCAGACATGCCGGGACAGAAGATCAGCCCCAGCATTTT
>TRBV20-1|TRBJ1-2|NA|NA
CSAPDRGGYTF
TGCAGTGCTCCAGACAGAGGCGGCTACACCTTC